This TCR beta chain was retrieved from a study of T-cell memory formation after mild COVID-19. CDR3 length equals 14 residues. Trimming cost V 0 bases and J 8 bases, with 10 bases left between them. In germline, CDR1 is LGHNA, CDR2 YNFKEQ. Using its own MiXCR run on the 5' RACE reads, TCRdb lists one record per CDR3 protein. The sample holds over 55,000 distinct CDR3 sequences, 12% seen once. J is TRBJ1-4 and V is TRBV4-2; no reliable D call. Sequencing used PBMCs or a T cell subset sorted from them (not recorded which). The clonotype comes from a young man who had mild COVID-19 (a few samples of this study predate the infection). Cell type and time point are not known. The CDR3 sequence is CASSQDPGFEKLFF. In DNA, the CDR3 is TGTGCCAGCAGCCAAGATCCAGGTTTCGAAAAACTGTTTTTT.